This T cell receptor beta chain was obtained from a study of OX40 agonist ivuxolimab in advanced cancers. At the level of the study: Patients with hepatocellular carcinoma, melanoma, renal cell or head and neck cancer made up the dose-escalation patients.

Per germline, CDR1 SGDLS and CDR2 YYNGEE. The CDR3 extends over 15 amino acids. V was trimmed by 0 bases and J by 5 bases, leaving 14 bases between them. This clone has only a few counts. At the DNA level, this CDR3 is encoded by other sequences in the same sample as well. The repertoire was sequenced with immunoSEQ multiplex PCR; TCRdb's copy has only in-frame clones and lacks some. The sample records around 56,000 clones, approximately 86% being singletons. The receptor was isolated from an adult with an advanced solid tumor such as melanoma, head and neck, liver or kidney cancer. Material: CD4+ or CD8+ T cells sorted from blood, obtained in a trial of the OX40 agonist ivuxolimab. The chain recombines TRBV9 with TRBJ2-5, with D perhaps being TRBD1 or TRBD2 (6 bases each). The CDR3 loop reads CASSVDSGAGETQYF. Written as DNA, the CDR3 is TGTGCCAGCAGCGTAGATTCGGGGGCCGGGGAGACCCAGTACTTC.